One sample yielded the 4 T cell receptor beta chains listed below, sequenced in a study of blood T cells in healthy people across ages. Combining a sample-barcoded 5' primer with a J-beta primer mix, a second PCR ran for roughly 7 to 12 cycles. TCRdb independently ran MiXCR on the 5' RACE reads; one entry per CDR3 protein. The data contain roughly 1.5 million distinct CDR3 sequences, approximately 43% of them seen just once; the ten biggest clones take up about 4.1%. Sequencing used blood. These receptors came from a woman aged 18-29 years in good health.

The chain has TRBV13 and TRBJ1-2, with 12 bases that match TRBD1. There are 17 residues in the CDR3. Germline loops: CDR1 PRHDT, CDR2 FYEKMQ (reference sequence). V gave up 3 bases and J gave up 4 bases; unmatched junction bases: 9. CDR3 nucleotide sequence: TGTGCCAGCAGCTTGGGGACAGGGGGCGGTAGTGGCTATGGCTACACCTTC. Translating it yields CASSLGTGGGSGYGYTF.

The rearrangement joins TRBV20-1 to TRBJ2-1, with a possible D match to TRBD2 (6 bases). CDR1 and CDR2 from the germline V gene are DFQATT and SNEGSKA (reference sequence). This CDR3 contains 15 residues. V lost 4 bases and J 6 bases, leaving 19 bases between the germline ends. The CDR3 nucleotides read TGCAGTGCTATGGGGACTGCGGTAAGGGGCAATGAGCAGTTCTTC. This translates into CSAMGTAVRGNEQFF.

This chain connects TRBV9 to TRBJ2-5, with TRBD1 matching over 7 bases. CDR1 is SGDLS, CDR2 YYNGEE, per germline. The CDR3 extends over 15 amino acids. The V and J ends lost 0 bases and 2 bases, in that order; junction bases with no gene match: 4. For the CDR3, the DNA is TGTGCCAGCAGCGTAGTCGGGACAGATCAAGAGACCCAGTACTTC. Translating it yields CASSVVGTDQETQYF.

The chain links TRBV7-2 to TRBJ1-2, with 10 bases fitting TRBD1. CDR3 length equals 15 residues. Germline V CDR1 and CDR2: SGHTA, FQGNSA. V dropped 4 bases and J dropped 2; count of bases not matched to a gene: 4. CDR3 sequence: CASSSLTGGNYGYTF. For the CDR3, the DNA is TGTGCCAGCAGCTCCTTGACAGGGGGCAACTATGGCTACACCTTC.